This record covers a single T cell receptor (beta chain). Antigen: not known. The PCR used 60 Vbeta and 13 Jbeta primers. How the authors handled the data: A later analysis tallied tens of millions of unique TCR beta chains, 9 million to 12 million of them shared. Repertoires were generated with immunoSEQ multiplex PCR, while TCRdb's copy carries only in-frame clones and drops some. The V and J calls and clone size come from that table; D and trimming were worked out from the DNA. The sample lists more than 150,000 clones; roughly 80% were seen once. This sample is drawn from a study of cytomegalovirus exposure and HLA in healthy donors. Study-wide points: V- and J-gene trimming in TCR beta was tied to a missense DCLRE1C variant by an analysis performed later. Apparent HLA restriction characterized most CMV-associated TCR beta chains in a later analysis. Both high specificity and high sensitivity reportedly marked the classifier's diagnosis of cytomegalovirus status.

The TCR sequence derives from a man aged 45-60 years in good health and CMV-seropositive. The material sequenced was PBMCs.

The CDR3 DNA follows: TGTGCCAGCAGCGTTCAGGACACCGGGGAGCTGTTTTTT. It specifies CASSVQDTGELFF. The V gene is TRBV9, the J gene TRBJ2-2; D unclear. This CDR3 is built from 13 residues. Germline V CDR1 and CDR2: SGDLS, YYNGEE. The V end lost 2 bases, the J end lost 3 bases, and 5 bases lay between the germline ends.